The T cell receptor beta chain under discussion was sequenced for a study of tumor and adjacent non-tumor tissue in lung cancer. Background on the study: Patients comprised about eleven adenocarcinoma, a couple of squamous cell carcinoma and 1 small cell lung cancer. Around 4.5 million productive TCRbeta reads were obtained per sample on average.

This clonotype appeared once. Its antigen is not identified. Since a much larger clone is just one base distant, this may be a read error. The DNA is left out, because the CDR3 cannot be placed on it with certainty; the CDR3 is given as TCRdb lists it. RNA was extracted from bulk tissue without any cell sorting. 13 amino acids form the CDR3, both terminal residues included. Study-level findings and limits: Tumor repertoires had a smaller top 100 clone share than normal lung. Significantly higher TCR diversity was found in tumor than normal lung.

The library came from three nested PCR rounds adapted from ARM-PCR protocols. TCRdb re-derived calls from the multiplex PCR reads in MiXCR, one entry per CDR3 protein. This table has about 76,000 distinct CDR3 sequences, about two thirds appearing once. Sample: lung tumor tissue. This clonotype was obtained from a woman in her seventies with non-small cell lung cancer. This chain uses TRBV12-3 or TRBV12-4 with TRBJ1-2; the D segment call TRBD1 is taken from the table without a DNA check. The CDR3 sequence is CASSWGKKYGCTF.